This TCR beta chain emerged from a study of T cells in Graves' hyperthyroidism and ophthalmopathy (dated by TCRdb to the late 2010s). Notes on the research overall: Peripheral blood was sampled at the time of initial diagnosis, prior to any treatment. An independent validation cohort of around 19 hyperthyroidism patients and about 15 patients who later progressed to ophthalmopathy tested prospective prediction of ophthalmopathy. Following sampling, methimazole starting at 30 mg daily was given to hyperthyroidism patients, and high-dose intravenous methylprednisolone was given to ophthalmopathy patients. TCR V-J signatures able to tell the groups apart were searched for in a discovery cohort of approximately 95 patients, of whom roughly 42 had Graves' ophthalmopathy and around 58 had stable Graves' hyperthyroidism. In several Graves' hyperthyroidism patients, the study also compared T-cell repertoires from thyroid tissue with T-cell repertoires from blood. The 95 to 100 discovery patients were randomly divided into training and test sets at a 7:3 ratio. According to the paper, TCR Vbeta CDR3 sequencing was carried out on over 130 peripheral blood samples, which came from around 43 ophthalmopathy, approximately 72 hyperthyroidism and approximately 17 progressor patients. The study at large found these results: Most expanded thyroid clonotypes (frequency above 0.001) were also found in blood, which suggests that blood repertoires may mirror thyroid immune responses. During validation, the model predicted progression to ophthalmopathy a median of around 6 months ahead of onset, with approximately 71% sensitivity and more than 72% specificity. Ophthalmopathy was separated from stable hyperthyroidism by a 13 V-J signature model, with just over 85% sensitivity and 81% to 82% specificity obtained in cross-validation and 80%/75% obtained in testing. No statistical method was used to set the sample size in advance, and investigators knew the group allocation.

This clonotype was recorded a few times. Its antigen target is currently unknown. It has no much larger one-base neighbor in the sample; base qualities were not kept. The CDR3 runs 15 residues from the cysteine to the phenylalanine. Only the CDR3 portion is preserved as DNA: 45 bases, with reading frame beginning at the first base. Via the germline V gene, CDR1 is SGHTA and CDR2 FQGTGA. V ends up 5 bases short and J 4 bases short, with an unmatched junction base count of 6. The TCR beta CDR3 regions were amplified from the RNA transcripts. The first round of RT-PCR for the TCR CDR3 was performed with the HTBI primer set and the Qiagen OneStep RT-PCR kit. A second multiplex PCR round built the libraries, followed by size selection and purification. Sequencing of the libraries was done on an Illumina HiSeq2000 using paired-end 100 bp reads. On the study's bioinformatics: Raw data were processed with SOAPnuke, discarding reads with adapters, uncalled bases, mean Phred below 15, or no exact constant-primer or identifier match. COPE v1.2.5 was used to merge high-quality paired reads, and clonotypes were defined as unique nucleotide sequences. Clonotypes were aligned to IMGT TRBV, TRBD and TRBJ reference segments using MiTCR v1.1. Analysis was restricted to V-J combinations with a frequency above 0.0001, which covered 99% to 99.2% of repertoires. A TCS score was defined as the ratio between F50 (clonal expansion) and ExV (chaos), using BLOSUM62-based TCRdist between CDR3 peptides within each V-J. Welch's t-statistics and random forest reduced 500 to 650 V-J features to 10 to 15, which were used in a naive Bayes classifier (R e1071). Through fastp at Q25 and MiXCR, TCRdb rebuilt clones from the public reads, retaining in-frame beta chains. Records with the same CDR3 protein are collapsed into one entry carrying the most frequent genes and DNA. The authors' filters were not applied to this entry. For this sample there are nearly 600,000 distinct CDR3 sequences; more than 13% appear just once. The biggest ten clones account for around 7% of the sample.

Moderately to severely active disease, a Clinical Activity Score of at least 3, a NOSPECS grade of at least 4, and a duration under 3 months were present in ophthalmopathy patients. The study excluded patients with uncontrolled infections, other autoimmune diseases, pregnancy or lactation. Clinical symptoms, serum thyroxine and TRAb, thyroid ultrasound, and orbital computed tomography formed the basis for the diagnoses. PBMCs were separated from 10 ml of fresh peripheral blood using Ficoll-Paque density gradient centrifugation. Trizol reagent was used to extract total RNA, and RNA quality was then checked on an Agilent 2100 Bioanalyzer.

The sequence was collected from a woman between 18 and 29 years old with Graves' ophthalmopathy. Rearrangement joined TRBV7-3 to TRBJ2-3; 10 middle bases align to TRBD2. The sample taken for sequencing was blood. The DNA is TGTGCCAGCAGCCCTAGCGGGAGCCGGGCAGATACGCAGTATTTT. Translated, it reads CASSPSGSRADTQYF.